The 12 T cell receptor beta chains listed next were all sequenced from one sample in a study of shared clonotypes between healthy human individuals. Assay: immunoSEQ multiplex PCR; the TCRdb copy retains only in-frame clones and omits some. Of some 530,000 clones detected, over 70% appear once; the ten largest clones hold over 9.5%. The material sequenced was PBMCs. The receptors were gathered from a middle-aged woman in good health. Some clones in this sample may be carry-over from other donors' samples.

In regard to this clone: This probably arose from a read error, given a far larger clone one base away. V usage is TRBV28 and J usage is TRBJ2-1; a possible D gene is TRBD2 (6 bases). Germline V lookup: CDR1 MDHEN, CDR2 SYDVKM. The CDR3 contains 13 residues. The CDR3 loop is CASSLEGYSEQFF. Here the CDR3 DNA reads TGTGCCAGCAGTTTGGAGGGATACAGTGAGCAGTTCTTC. Filled out from reference TRBV28 and TRBJ2-1, the complete variable domain reads DVKVTQSSRYLVKRTGEKVFLECVQDMDHENMFWYRQDPGLGLRLIYFSYDVKMKEKGDIPEGYSVSREKKERFSLILESASTNQTSMYLCASSLEGYSEQFFGPGTRLTVL.

Turning to this clone: A far larger clone is off by one base, so a read error is likely. The rearrangement links TRBV30 to TRBJ1-1; D might be TRBD1 (5 bases). Germline loops: CDR1 GTSNPN, CDR2 SVGIG (reference sequence). Trimming removed 3 bases from V and 4 bases from J, with 15 bases in between. The CDR3 spans 14 residues. In DNA form, the CDR3 reads TGTGCCTGGAGGGACACGCCGGCGGGCACTGAAGCTTTCTTT. Protein product: CAWRDTPAGTEAFF.

CDR3 sequence: CASSSVMRGNNQPQHF. The DNA for the CDR3 is TGTGCCAGTAGCTCCGTCATGAGAGGGAACAATCAGCCCCAGCATTTT. The J gene is TRBJ1-5, the V gene TRBV19; D is unclear. V lost 6 bases to trimming and J lost 3 bases, with 18 bases between them. Germline loops: CDR1 LNHDA, CDR2 SQIVND (reference sequence). The CDR3 totals 16 residues. The whole variable domain, filled in from reference TRBV19 and TRBJ1-5, reads DGGITQSPKYLFRKEGQNVTLSCEQNLNHDAMYWYRQDPGQGLRLIYYSQIVNDFQKGDIAEGYSVSREKKESFPLTVTSAQKNPTAFYLCASSSVMRGNNQPQHFGDGTRLSIL.

Ten or more counts support this clone. The rearrangement uses TRBV4-2 and TRBJ2-6; no firm D call. Germline-derived CDR1 and CDR2 are LGHNA and YNFKEQ. V lost 2 bases and J lost 4, with 9 bases in between. The CDR3 is 15 residues long. The chain's CDR3 is CASSQSATGANVLTF. In DNA form, the CDR3 reads TGTGCCAGCAGCCAATCGGCTACGGGGGCCAACGTCCTGACTTTC.

The gene calls are TRBV30 and TRBJ2-3; 9 nucleotides agree with TRBD2. Germline assignment: CDR1 GTSNPN and CDR2 SVGIG (reference sequence). J was trimmed by 6 bases and V by 2 bases; bases with no gene match: 9. CDR3 length: 15 amino acids. The CDR3: CAWSMGGRATDTQYF. CDR3 DNA sequence: TGTGCCTGGAGTATGGGCGGGAGGGCCACGGATACGCAGTATTTT.

Here the CDR3 DNA reads TGTGCCAGCAGCCCAACAGGGAAGGGGCGCAATGAGCAGTTCTTC. This gives the protein CASSPTGKGRNEQFF. V gene TRBV5-6 combines with J gene TRBJ2-1, with D possibly TRBD1 on 6 matching bases. Germline V lookup: CDR1 SGHDT, CDR2 YYEEEE. The V gene lost 4 bases and the J gene lost 6 bases, with 17 bases spanning the gap. This CDR3 is built from 15 residues. Using reference TRBV5-6 and TRBJ2-1 for the parts outside the CDR3, the full variable domain is DAGVTQSPTHLIKTRGQQVTLRCSPKSGHDTVSWYQQALGQGPQFIFQYYEEEERQRGNFPDRFSGHQFPNYSSELNVNALLLGDSALYLCASSPTGKGRNEQFFGPGTRLTVL.

Of note for this clone: A far larger clone is only one base removed, so a read error is likely. The genes are TRBV27 and TRBJ1-4, with a tentative D call TRBD1 (6 bases). This CDR3 region has 14 residues. The germline V gene has CDR1 MNHEY and CDR2 SMNVEV (reference sequence). The CDR3 reads CASSLADSNGKLFF. For the CDR3, the DNA is TGTGCCAGCAGTTTAGCGGACAGTAATGGAAAACTGTTTTTT. Variable domain in full (rest from reference TRBV27 and TRBJ1-4): EAQVTQNPRYLITVTGKKLTVTCSQNMNHEYMSWYRQDPGLGLRQIYYSMNVEVTDKGDVPEGYKVSRKEKRNFPLILESPSPNQTSLYFCASSLADSNGKLFFGSGTQLSVL.

The chain is built from TRBV6-5 and TRBJ1-1; D is uncertain. The germline V and J ends were trimmed by 0 bases and 3 bases, with 5 bases remaining between them. The CDR3 totals 13 residues. Per the germline V gene, CDR1 is MNHEY and CDR2 is SVGAGI. The CDR3 DNA sequence: TGTGCCAGCAGTTACTCTGAGGACACTGAAGCTTTCTTT. It yields the protein CASSYSEDTEAFF.

This clone has only one observation. The chain employs TRBV5-1 and TRBJ1-2; TRBD1 might be the D (6 bases). The CDR3 length is 14 residues. In germline, CDR1 is SGHRS, CDR2 YFSETQ. Trimming removed 4 bases at V and 4 bases at J, with 14 bases between. Here the CDR3 reads CASSPGGHSYGYTF. The CDR3 DNA is TGCGCCAGCAGCCCGGGGGGACACTCCTATGGCTACACCTTC.

CDR3 sequence reads: CASSLAPPGTNTEAFF. The CDR3 coding sequence is TGTGCCAGCAGCTTAGCGCCCCCAGGGACGAACACTGAAGCTTTCTTT. This chain joins TRBV7-2 and TRBJ1-1; D is perhaps TRBD1 (5 bases). The CDR3 totals 16 residues. Trimming removed 0 bases at V and 1 base at J, with 12 bases between. The germline V gene encodes CDR1 SGHTA and CDR2 FQGNSA.

This clone was seen once. With a far larger clone one base away, a read error is the likely cause. This rearrangement joins TRBV2 to TRBJ2-7, with 7 bases identical to TRBD2. This CDR3 spans 16 amino acids. Germline values: CDR1 SNHLY, CDR2 FYNNEI. Losses at the gene ends were 4 bases for V and 1 base for J; bases not matched to a gene: 10. The CDR3 is CASSVSSGIGSYEQYF. The CDR3 nucleotides are TGTGCCAGCAGTGTATCCAGCGGGATTGGGTCCTACGAGCAGTACTTC.

In this sample, this clone turned up once. A read error likely explains this, since a far larger clone differs by one base. The chain has TRBV28 and TRBJ2-4; no reliable D call. The germline CDR1 and CDR2 sequences are MDHEN and SYDVKM. V was clipped by 3 bases and J by 5 bases, with 26 bases between them. The CDR3 runs 19 residues. The CDR3 sequence is CASSLFQSIHGLPQNIQYF. The CDR3 DNA reads TGTGCCAGCAGTTTGTTTCAGTCCATCCACGGGTTGCCCCAAAACATTCAGTACTTC.